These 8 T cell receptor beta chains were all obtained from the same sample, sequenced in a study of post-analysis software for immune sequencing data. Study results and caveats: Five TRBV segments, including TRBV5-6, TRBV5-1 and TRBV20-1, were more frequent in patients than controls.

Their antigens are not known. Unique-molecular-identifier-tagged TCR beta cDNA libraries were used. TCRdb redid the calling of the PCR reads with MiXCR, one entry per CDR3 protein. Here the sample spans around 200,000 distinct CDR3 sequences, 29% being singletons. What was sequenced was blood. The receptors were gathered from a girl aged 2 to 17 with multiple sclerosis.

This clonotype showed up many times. CDR3 in amino acids: CASSSGRGIDGYTF. CDR3 nucleotides: TGCGCCAGCAGCTCCGGACGAGGAATAGATGGCTACACCTTC. V and J are TRBV5-1 and TRBJ1-2; no reliable D call. V was trimmed by 3 bases and J by 6 bases, leaving 15 bases between them. Germline V lookup: CDR1 SGHRS, CDR2 YFSETQ. The CDR3 has 14 residues. Full variable domain (rest looked up from reference TRBV5-1 and TRBJ1-2): KAGVTQTPRYLIKTRGQQVTLSCSPISGHRSVSWYQQTPGQGLQFLFEYFSETQRNKGNFPGRFSGRQFSNSRSEMNVSTLELGDSALYLCASSSGRGIDGYTFGSGTRLTVV.

CDR3 in amino acids: CASSPLGQGVTEAFF. In DNA form, the CDR3 reads TGTGCCAGCTCACCACTTGGTCAGGGGGTCACTGAAGCTTTCTTT. The chain carries TRBV18 and TRBJ1-1; 7 bases fit TRBD1. Germline V gene sequence: CDR1 KGHSH, CDR2 LQKENI. The CDR3 is 15 amino acids. J was trimmed by 4 bases and V by 1 base; bases with no gene match: 6.

The DNA of the CDR3 is TGTGCCAGCAGTTTCCGGGTAGATACCGGGGAGCTGTTTTTT. Translating it yields CASSFRVDTGELFF. V gene TRBV12-3 or TRBV12-4 combines with J gene TRBJ2-2, with D hard to call. This CDR3 contains 14 residues. The V end was cut by 3 bases, the J end by 5 bases, with 10 bases between.

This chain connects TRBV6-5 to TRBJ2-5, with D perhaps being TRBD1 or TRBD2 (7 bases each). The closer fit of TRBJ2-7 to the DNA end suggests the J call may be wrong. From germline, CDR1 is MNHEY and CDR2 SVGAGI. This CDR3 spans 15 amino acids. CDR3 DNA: TGTGCCAGCAGGATAGGGAGGGGGCAAGGCTACGAGCAGTACTTC. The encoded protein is CASRIGRGQGYEQYF.

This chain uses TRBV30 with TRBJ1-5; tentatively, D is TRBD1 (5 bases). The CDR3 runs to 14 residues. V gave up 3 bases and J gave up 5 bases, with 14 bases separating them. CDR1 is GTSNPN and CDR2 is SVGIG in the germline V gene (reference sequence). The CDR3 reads CAWRRGGGDQPQHF. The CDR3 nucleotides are TGTGCCTGGAGAAGGGGTGGAGGCGATCAGCCCCAGCATTTT.

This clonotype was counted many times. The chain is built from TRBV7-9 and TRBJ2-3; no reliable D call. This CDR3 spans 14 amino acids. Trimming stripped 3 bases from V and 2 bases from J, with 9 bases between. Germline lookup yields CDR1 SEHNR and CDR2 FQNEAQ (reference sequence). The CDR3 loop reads CASSFSTSTDTQYF. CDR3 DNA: TGTGCCAGCAGCTTCAGTACCTCCACAGATACGCAGTATTTT.

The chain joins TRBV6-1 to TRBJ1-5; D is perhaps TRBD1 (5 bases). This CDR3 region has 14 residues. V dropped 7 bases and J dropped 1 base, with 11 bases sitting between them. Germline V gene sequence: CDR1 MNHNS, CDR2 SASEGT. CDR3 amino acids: CASIGGRSNQPQHF. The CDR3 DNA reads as TGTGCCAGCATCGGGGGACGAAGCAATCAGCCCCAGCATTTT.

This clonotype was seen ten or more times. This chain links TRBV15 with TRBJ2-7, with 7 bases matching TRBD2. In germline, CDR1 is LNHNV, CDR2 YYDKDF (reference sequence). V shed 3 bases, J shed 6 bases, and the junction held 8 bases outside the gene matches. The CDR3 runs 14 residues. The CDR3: CATSSGGESLEQYF. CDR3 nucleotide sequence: TGTGCCACCAGCAGTGGGGGGGAATCCCTCGAGCAGTACTTC.